What follows describes a single TCR beta chain. Its antigen is still unknown. This sample is drawn from a study of PD-1 blockade in classical Hodgkin lymphoma. The data were produced by immunoSEQ multiplex PCR, yet TCRdb's version contains in-frame clones alone and is incomplete. The sample lists 25,000 to 35,000 clones, 71% occurring once. This CDR3 has 13 amino acids. Germline V gives CDR1 MDHEN, CDR2 SYDVKM. The V end lost 3 bases, the J end lost 7 bases, and 12 bases lay between the germline ends. Findings and limits, study-wide: Why the repertoires differ is still unclear, perhaps disease activity or prior therapy. Baseline diversity resembling that of newly diagnosed patients was seen in complete responders. CD8+ TCR diversity did not rise significantly by C4D1, unlike CD4+. The study reported lower baseline TCR diversity in newly diagnosed patients than in healthy donors.

Each patient experienced a relapse that followed autologous stem cell transplantation, and brentuximab vedotin exposure varied. The sample was peripheral blood mononuclear cells (PBMCs), taken before the second cycle of nivolumab. The chain recombines TRBV28 with TRBJ1-2, with D maybe TRBD1 (6 bases). The source is a human donor with classical Hodgkin lymphoma. CDR3 protein: CASSFRQTGGYTF. CDR3 sequence (DNA): TGTGCCAGCAGTTTTAGACAGACAGGTGGCTACACCTTC.